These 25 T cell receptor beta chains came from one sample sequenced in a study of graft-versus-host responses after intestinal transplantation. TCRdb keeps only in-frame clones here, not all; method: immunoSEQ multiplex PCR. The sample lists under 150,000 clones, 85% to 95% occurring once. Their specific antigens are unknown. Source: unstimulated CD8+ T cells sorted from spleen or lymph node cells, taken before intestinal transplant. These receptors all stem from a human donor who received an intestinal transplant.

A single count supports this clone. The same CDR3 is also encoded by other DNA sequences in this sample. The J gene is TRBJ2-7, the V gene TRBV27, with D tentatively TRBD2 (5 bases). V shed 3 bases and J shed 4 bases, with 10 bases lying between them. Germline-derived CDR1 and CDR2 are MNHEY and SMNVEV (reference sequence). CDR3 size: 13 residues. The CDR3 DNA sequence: TGTGCCAGCAGTTTGACGGGGTCTTACGAGCAGTACTTC. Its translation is CASSLTGSYEQYF.

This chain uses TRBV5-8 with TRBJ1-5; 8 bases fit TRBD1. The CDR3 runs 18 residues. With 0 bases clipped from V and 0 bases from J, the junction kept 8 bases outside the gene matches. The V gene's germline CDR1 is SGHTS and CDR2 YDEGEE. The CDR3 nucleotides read TGTGCCAGCAGCTTGGCCAGCCAGGGGGCCTATAGCAATCAGCCCCAGCATTTT. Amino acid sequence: CASSLASQGAYSNQPQHF.

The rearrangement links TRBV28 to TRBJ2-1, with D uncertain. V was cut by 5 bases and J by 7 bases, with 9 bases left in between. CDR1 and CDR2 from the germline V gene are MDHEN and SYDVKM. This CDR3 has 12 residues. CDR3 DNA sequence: TGTGCCAGCAGTCCTCTAGGGAATGAGCAGTTCTTC. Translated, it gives CASSPLGNEQFF.

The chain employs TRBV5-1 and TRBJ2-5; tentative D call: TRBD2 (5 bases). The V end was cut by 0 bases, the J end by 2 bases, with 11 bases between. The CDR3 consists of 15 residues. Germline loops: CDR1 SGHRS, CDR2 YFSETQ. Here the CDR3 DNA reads TGCGCCAGCAGCTTGGACCCGGGGATACAAGAGACCCAGTACTTC. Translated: CASSLDPGIQETQYF.

The CDR3 DNA is TGTGCCAGCAGCTCAAGCGGGATCTACAATGAGCAGTTCTTC. It specifies CASSSSGIYNEQFF. The gene calls are TRBV9 and TRBJ2-1, with 7 bases lining up with TRBD2. Germline CDR1 and CDR2: SGDLS and YYNGEE. CDR3 length: 14 amino acids. V was clipped by 4 bases and J by 3 bases; unmatched bases: 4.

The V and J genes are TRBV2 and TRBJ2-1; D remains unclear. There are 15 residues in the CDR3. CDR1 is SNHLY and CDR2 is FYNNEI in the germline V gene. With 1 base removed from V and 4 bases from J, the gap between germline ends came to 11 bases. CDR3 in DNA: TGTGCCAGCAGTGAAGAGTCAGACGATTACAATGAGCAGTTCTTC. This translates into CASSEESDDYNEQFF.

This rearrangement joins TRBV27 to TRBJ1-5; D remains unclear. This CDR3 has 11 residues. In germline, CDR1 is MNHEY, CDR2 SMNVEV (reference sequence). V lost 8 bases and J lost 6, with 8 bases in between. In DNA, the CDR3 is TGTGCCAGCCGATGTTGTCAGCCCCAGCATTTT. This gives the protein CASRCCQPQHF.

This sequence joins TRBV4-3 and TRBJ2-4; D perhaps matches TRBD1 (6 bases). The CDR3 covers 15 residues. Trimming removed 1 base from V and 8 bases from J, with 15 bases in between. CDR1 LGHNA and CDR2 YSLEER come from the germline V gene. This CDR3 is CASSQGSHRADIQYF. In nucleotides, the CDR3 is TGCGCCAGCAGCCAAGGAAGCCACAGGGCGGACATTCAGTACTTC.

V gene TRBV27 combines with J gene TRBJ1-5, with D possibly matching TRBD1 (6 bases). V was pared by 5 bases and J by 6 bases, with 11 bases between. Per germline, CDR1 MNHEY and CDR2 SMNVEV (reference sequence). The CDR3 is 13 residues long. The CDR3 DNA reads TGTGCCAGCAGTCGGTCAGGGGCTCAGCCCCAGCATTTT. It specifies CASSRSGAQPQHF.

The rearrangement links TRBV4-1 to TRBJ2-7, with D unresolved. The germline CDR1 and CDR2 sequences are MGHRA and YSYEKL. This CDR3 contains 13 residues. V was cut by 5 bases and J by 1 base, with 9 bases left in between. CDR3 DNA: TGCGCCAGCAGCTATCAGCTGTCCTACGAGCAGTACTTC. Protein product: CASSYQLSYEQYF.

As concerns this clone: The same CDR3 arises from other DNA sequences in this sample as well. Written as DNA, the CDR3 is TGTGCCACCAGCAGAGATTACAGGGGTCAGGAAATGGGGTTCTTC. Residues: CATSRDYRGQEMGFF. The J gene is TRBJ2-1, the V gene TRBV15; 7 nucleotides agree with TRBD1. The CDR3 has 15 amino acids. Trimming removed 0 bases from V and 15 bases from J; junction bases left unmatched: 14. CDR1 LNHNV and CDR2 YYDKDF come from the germline V gene (reference sequence).

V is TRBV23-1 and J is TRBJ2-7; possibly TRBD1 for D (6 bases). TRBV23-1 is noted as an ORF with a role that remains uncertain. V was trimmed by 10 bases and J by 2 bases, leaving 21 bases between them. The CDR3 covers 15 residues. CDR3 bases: TGCGCCACCACAAACCATCAGACAGGAACCTACGAGCAGTACTTC. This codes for CATTNHQTGTYEQYF.

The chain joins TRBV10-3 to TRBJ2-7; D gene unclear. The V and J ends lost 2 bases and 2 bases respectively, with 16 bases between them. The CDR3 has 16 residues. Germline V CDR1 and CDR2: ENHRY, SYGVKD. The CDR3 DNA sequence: TGTGCCATCAGTGAGAGTTTGGGATTCACGACCTACGAGCAGTACTTC. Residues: CAISESLGFTTYEQYF.

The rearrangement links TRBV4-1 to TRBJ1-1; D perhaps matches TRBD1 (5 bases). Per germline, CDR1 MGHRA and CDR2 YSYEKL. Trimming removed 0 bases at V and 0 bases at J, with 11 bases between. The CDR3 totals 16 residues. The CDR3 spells CASSQEKGLMNTEAFF. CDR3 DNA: TGCGCCAGCAGCCAAGAGAAGGGGCTGATGAACACTGAAGCTTTCTTT.

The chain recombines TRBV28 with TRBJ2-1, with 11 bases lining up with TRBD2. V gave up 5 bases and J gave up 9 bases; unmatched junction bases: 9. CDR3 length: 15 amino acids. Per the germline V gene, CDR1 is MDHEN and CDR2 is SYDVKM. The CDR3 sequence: CASSTTSGSKGEQFF. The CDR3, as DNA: TGTGCCAGCAGTACCACTAGCGGGAGTAAGGGTGAGCAGTTCTTC.

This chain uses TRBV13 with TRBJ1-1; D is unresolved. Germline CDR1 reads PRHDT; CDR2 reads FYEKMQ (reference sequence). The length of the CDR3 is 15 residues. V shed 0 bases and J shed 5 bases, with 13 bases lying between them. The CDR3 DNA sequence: TGTGCCAGCAGCTTAGGCGAGGGAGTTTGGACTGAAGCTTTCTTT. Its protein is CASSLGEGVWTEAFF.

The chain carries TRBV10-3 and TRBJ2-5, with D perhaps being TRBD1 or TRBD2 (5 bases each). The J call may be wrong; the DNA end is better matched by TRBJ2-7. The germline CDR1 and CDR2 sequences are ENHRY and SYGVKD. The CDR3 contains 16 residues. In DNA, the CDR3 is TGTGCCATCAGTGAGCCCCTGGGGTGGGGGAACTACGAGCAGTACTTC. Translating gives CAISEPLGWGNYEQYF.

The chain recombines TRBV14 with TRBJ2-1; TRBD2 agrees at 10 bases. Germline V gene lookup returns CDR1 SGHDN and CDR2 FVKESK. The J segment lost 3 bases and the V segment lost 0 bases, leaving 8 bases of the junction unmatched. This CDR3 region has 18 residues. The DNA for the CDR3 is TGTGCCAGCAGCCAAGAAGACGGACTAGCGGAGATCTACAATGAGCAGTTCTTC. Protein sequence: CASSQEDGLAEIYNEQFF.

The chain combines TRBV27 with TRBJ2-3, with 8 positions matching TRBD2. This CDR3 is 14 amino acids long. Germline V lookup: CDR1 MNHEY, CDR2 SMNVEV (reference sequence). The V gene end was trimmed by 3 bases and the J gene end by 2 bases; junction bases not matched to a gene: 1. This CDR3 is CASSFGRATDTQYF. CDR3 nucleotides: TGTGCCAGCAGTTTCGGGAGGGCCACAGATACGCAGTATTTT.

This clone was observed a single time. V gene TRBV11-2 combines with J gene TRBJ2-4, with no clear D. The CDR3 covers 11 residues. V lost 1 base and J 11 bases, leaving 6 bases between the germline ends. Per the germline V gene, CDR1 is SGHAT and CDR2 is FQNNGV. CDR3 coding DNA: TGTGCCAGCAGCTTAGGGGTAGTTCAGTACTTC. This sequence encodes CASSLGVVQYF.

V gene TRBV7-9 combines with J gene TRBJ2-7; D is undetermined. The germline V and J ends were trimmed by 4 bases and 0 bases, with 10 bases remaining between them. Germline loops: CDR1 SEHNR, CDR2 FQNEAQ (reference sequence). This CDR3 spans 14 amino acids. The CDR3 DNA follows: TGTGCCAGCAGCTGGGAACTCCGCTCCTACGAGCAGTACTTC. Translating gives CASSWELRSYEQYF.

DNA for the CDR3: TGTGCCAGCAGTTATCAGGGGTTCACTGAAGCTTTCTTT. This gives the protein CASSYQGFTEAFF. The gene calls are TRBV27 and TRBJ1-1, with D possibly TRBD1 on 6 matching bases. The germline gives CDR1 MNHEY, CDR2 SMNVEV (reference sequence). V lost 4 bases, J lost 4 bases, and 10 bases lay in between. The CDR3 is 13 amino acids.

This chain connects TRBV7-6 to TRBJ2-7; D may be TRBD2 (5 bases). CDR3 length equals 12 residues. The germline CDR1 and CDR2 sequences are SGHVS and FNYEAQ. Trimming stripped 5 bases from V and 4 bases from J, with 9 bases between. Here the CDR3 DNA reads TGTGCCAGCAGCCCGACGGGGTACGAGCAGTACTTC. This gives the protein CASSPTGYEQYF.

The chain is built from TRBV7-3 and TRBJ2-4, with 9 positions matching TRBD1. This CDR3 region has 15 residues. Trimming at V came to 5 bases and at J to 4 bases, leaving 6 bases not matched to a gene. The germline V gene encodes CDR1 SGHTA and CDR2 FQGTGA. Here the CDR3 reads CASSPDGTGKNIQYF. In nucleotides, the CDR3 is TGTGCCAGCAGCCCGGACGGGACAGGGAAAAACATTCAGTACTTC.

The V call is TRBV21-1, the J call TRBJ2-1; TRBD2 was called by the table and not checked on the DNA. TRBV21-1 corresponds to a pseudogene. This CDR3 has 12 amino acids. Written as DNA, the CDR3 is TGTGCCAGCACCGCCCCCAATTCCGGGCAGTTCTTC. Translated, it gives CASTAPNSGQFF.